This entry lists 28 T cell receptor beta chains sequenced from one sample in a study of shared clonotypes between healthy human individuals. Libraries were prepared by immunoSEQ multiplex PCR; TCRdb keeps only in-frame clonotypes and omits some of them. Of 400,000 to 500,000 clones in the sample, 79% were seen once. Sequenced material: PBMCs. These receptors all stem from a woman in her thirties or forties in good health. Some clones in this sample may be carry-over from other donors' samples.

The chain employs TRBV7-2 and TRBJ2-2; D possibly corresponds to TRBD1 (5 bases). This CDR3 contains 16 residues. Germline V gene sequence: CDR1 SGHTA, CDR2 FQGNSA. Trimming took off 5 bases at V and 4 bases at J, with 17 bases between the two ends. CDR3 bases: TGTGCCAGCAGCCCCCGTGGGCAGGGTGGCACCGGGGAGCTGTTTTTT. Translation gives CASSPRGQGGTGELFF. Filled out from reference TRBV7-2 and TRBJ2-2, the complete variable domain reads GAGVSQSPSNKVTEKGKDVELRCDPISGHTALYWYRQSLGQGLEFLIYFQGNSAPDKSGLPSDRFSAERTGGSVSTLTIQRTQQEDSAVYLCASSPRGQGGTGELFFGEGSRLTVL.

The chain employs TRBV5-5 and TRBJ1-1; D not resolved. V lost 6 bases and J 11 bases, leaving 20 bases between the germline ends. The CDR3 is made up of 13 amino acids. CDR1 and CDR2 from the germline V gene are SGHKS and YYEKEE (reference sequence). Here the CDR3 reads CASNFDLTVGAFF. The CDR3 DNA is TGTGCCAGCAACTTCGATTTGACCGTGGGGGCTTTCTTT. The full variable domain, completed using reference TRBV5-5 and TRBJ1-1, is DAGVTQSPTHLIKTRGQQVTLRCSPISGHKSVSWYQQVLGQGPQFIFQYYEKEERGRGNFPDRFSARQFPNYSSELNVNALLLGDSALYLCASNFDLTVGAFFGQGTRLTVV.

The chain carries TRBV6-1 and TRBJ2-7, with 11 bases matching TRBD1. The CDR3 covers 15 residues. Germline CDR1 MNHNS, CDR2 SASEGT. After removal of 3 bases from V and 5 bases from J, the junction contained 6 bases not matched to a gene. CDR3 DNA sequence: TGTGCCAGCAGTGACACAGGACAGGGGGCCGACGAGCAGTACTTC. This codes for CASSDTGQGADEQYF.

In regard to this clone: Other nucleotide sequences in the sample specify the same CDR3. The chain employs TRBV18 and TRBJ2-3; TRBD1 is a possible D gene (5 bases). The CDR3 has 15 residues. The germline V gene has CDR1 KGHSH and CDR2 LQKENI. V was trimmed by 3 bases and J by 0 bases, leaving 10 bases between them. CDR3 amino acids: CASSPQGSSTDTQYF. The CDR3 nucleotides are TGTGCCAGCTCACCCCAGGGTTCTAGCACAGATACGCAGTATTTT.

The chain couples TRBV21-1 to TRBJ2-4; the table's D call, TRBD1, was not checked against the DNA. TRBV21-1 counts as a pseudogene. The CDR3 has 16 residues. The CDR3 DNA reads TGTGCCAGCAGCTCGCGGACACAACTAGCCAAAAACATTCAGTACTTC. Translated: CASSSRTQLAKNIQYF.

The chain carries TRBV28 and TRBJ1-3; D ambiguous. Trimming shortened V by 6 bases and J by 2 bases, and 11 bases separated the two germline ends. CDR1 MDHEN and CDR2 SYDVKM come from the germline V gene. The CDR3 is 14 residues long. The CDR3 here is CASSETSTGNTIYF. For the CDR3, the DNA is TGTGCCAGCAGCGAGACATCTACTGGAAACACCATATATTTT.

V is TRBV6-6 and J is TRBJ1-1; 11 bases are shared with TRBD1. This CDR3 has 14 amino acids. Germline CDR1 reads MNHNY; CDR2 reads SVGAGI (reference sequence). The V and J ends lost 6 bases and 5 bases, in that order; junction bases with no gene match: 5. The CDR3 sequence: CASSEDRGQTEAFF. CDR3 bases: TGTGCCAGCAGCGAGGACAGGGGGCAGACTGAAGCTTTCTTT.

This clone appeared a single time. The J gene is TRBJ1-1, the V gene TRBV14; D is uncertain. This CDR3 has 14 amino acids. Germline V gives CDR1 SGHDN, CDR2 FVKESK. V gave up 0 bases and J gave up 7 bases, with 12 bases separating them. The CDR3 region is CASSQDSWYSEAFF. DNA of the CDR3: TGTGCCAGCAGCCAAGATTCCTGGTACAGTGAAGCTTTCTTT.

The chain combines TRBV27 with TRBJ2-7; D is unclear. Between the trimmed V and J ends, which lost 7 bases and 6 bases, there was a span of 22 bases. CDR1 is MNHEY, CDR2 SMNVEV, per germline (reference sequence). The CDR3 is 15 amino acids. The CDR3 spells CASIRYLGFHGEQYF. The CDR3 bases are TGTGCCAGCATCCGATACCTTGGGTTCCACGGCGAGCAGTACTTC.

This clone was seen once. The gene calls are TRBV7-3 and TRBJ1-2; TRBD1 is a possible D gene (5 bases). V lost 5 bases to trimming and J lost 4 bases, with 11 bases between them. This CDR3 has 13 amino acids. Germline V gives CDR1 SGHTA, CDR2 FQGTGA. CDR3 amino acids: CASSQGPSYGYTF. The CDR3, as DNA: TGTGCCAGCAGCCAGGGACCAAGCTATGGCTACACCTTC.

The sample holds a few counts of this clone. The rearrangement joins TRBV28 to TRBJ2-1; TRBD2 is a possible D gene (6 bases). Germline V gives CDR1 MDHEN, CDR2 SYDVKM. Trimming removed 4 bases at V and 3 bases at J, with 19 bases between. The CDR3 is made up of 17 amino acids. CDR3 sequence (DNA): TGTGCCAGCAGTTCGGCGTGGGATAGCGGTGGCTACAATGAGCAGTTCTTC. As protein: CASSSAWDSGGYNEQFF. Using reference TRBV28 and TRBJ2-1 for the parts outside the CDR3, the full variable domain is DVKVTQSSRYLVKRTGEKVFLECVQDMDHENMFWYRQDPGLGLRLIYFSYDVKMKEKGDIPEGYSVSREKKERFSLILESASTNQTSMYLCASSSAWDSGGYNEQFFGPGTRLTVL.

This clone was detected once. The conserved closing phenylalanine or tryptophan is absent in this CDR3, likely reflecting a read error. This chain joins TRBV25-1 and TRBJ2-7; tentatively, D is TRBD1 (7 bases). The CDR3 is 13 residues long. Germline CDR1 is MGHDK and CDR2 is SYGVNS. V was pared by 5 bases and J by 5 bases, with 13 bases between. The CDR3 DNA sequence: TGTGCCAGCAGTCCAGGGGGGTCGAACGAGCAGTACCTC. Residues: CASSPGGSNEQYL.

This CDR3 reads CASSQELGHPGFTEAFF. CDR3 nucleotides: TGTGCCAGCAGCCAAGAATTAGGGCACCCGGGGTTCACTGAAGCTTTCTTT. The V gene is TRBV4-2, the J gene TRBJ1-1; D uncertain. V dropped 0 bases and J dropped 4 bases, with 18 bases sitting between them. The CDR3 sequence is 17 residues long. Germline V gene lookup returns CDR1 LGHNA and CDR2 YNFKEQ.

V is TRBV7-9 and J is TRBJ2-7; TRBD2 agrees at 15 bases. Trimming removed 5 bases from V and 10 bases from J; junction bases left unmatched: 6. The CDR3 has 14 amino acids. In germline, CDR1 is SEHNR, CDR2 FQNEAQ (reference sequence). The CDR3 loop is CASSPQGLAGGQYF. The CDR3 bases are TGTGCCAGCAGCCCCCAGGGACTAGCGGGAGGACAGTACTTC.

The rearrangement links TRBV27 to TRBJ2-1, with TRBD2 identical over 7 bases. Germline V gene data show CDR1 as MNHEY and CDR2 as SMNVEV (reference sequence). V dropped 8 bases and J dropped 2; count of bases not matched to a gene: 3. The CDR3 covers 13 residues. The chain's CDR3 is CASRAGTYNEQFF. CDR3 DNA: TGTGCCAGCCGAGCGGGAACCTACAATGAGCAGTTCTTC.

This clone showed up just once. The chain is built from TRBV13 and TRBJ2-3; no firm D call. The V gene's germline CDR1 is PRHDT and CDR2 FYEKMQ (reference sequence). Deletions cut 5 bases from V and 0 bases from J, with 9 bases between. This CDR3 contains 14 residues. The CDR3 DNA is TGTGCCAGCAGCCTTCCCACTAGCACAGATACGCAGTATTTT. Protein sequence: CASSLPTSTDTQYF.

This clone was picked up one time. The genes are TRBV7-2 and TRBJ1-4, with D perhaps TRBD1 (6 bases). V was clipped by 5 bases and J by 6 bases, with 16 bases between them. The CDR3 has 15 amino acids. In germline, CDR1 is SGHTA, CDR2 FQGNSA. CDR3 residues: CASSPQQGADEKLFF. The CDR3 region has the DNA TGTGCCAGCAGCCCGCAACAGGGAGCGGATGAAAAACTGTTTTTT.

The chain links TRBV21-1 to TRBJ2-7; the table names TRBD2, a call not compared with the DNA. TRBV21-1 is termed a pseudogene. The CDR3 loop spans 19 amino acids. CDR3 region: CASSKVTGLAGGSSYEQYF. The CDR3, as DNA: TGTGCCAGCAGCAAAGTAACTGGACTAGCGGGAGGCAGTTCCTACGAGCAGTACTTC.

The chain combines TRBV29-1 with TRBJ1-2; 9 positions match TRBD1. J gave up 2 bases and V 3 bases, and 1 base lay outside the gene matches. CDR3 length equals 13 residues. In germline, CDR1 is SQVTM, CDR2 ANQGSEA. The CDR3 bases are TGCAGCGTTGATGGACAGGGGAACTATGGCTACACCTTC. It is translated as CSVDGQGNYGYTF. Drawing the rest from reference TRBV29-1 and TRBJ1-2, the complete variable domain is SAVISQKPSRDICQRGTSLTIQCQVDSQVTMMFWYRQQPGQSLTLIATANQGSEATYESGFVIDKFPISRPNLTFSTLTVSNMSPEDSSIYLCSVDGQGNYGYTFGSGTRLTVV.

This chain joins TRBV28 and TRBJ2-5; TRBD2 matches at 10 bases. Germline V gene lookup returns CDR1 MDHEN and CDR2 SYDVKM. V shed 5 bases, J shed 2 bases, and the junction held 14 bases outside the gene matches. The CDR3 contains 18 residues. DNA for the CDR3: TGTGCCAGCAGTGAGTTAGCGGGAGGCGGGGACGAACAAGAGACCCAGTACTTC. Its translation is CASSELAGGGDEQETQYF.

V usage is TRBV6-5 and J usage is TRBJ2-7, with D maybe TRBD1 (6 bases). CDR3 size: 14 residues. V lost 2 bases and J lost 3, with 11 bases in between. Germline values: CDR1 MNHEY, CDR2 SVGAGI. CDR3 sequence: CASSYTTDSYEQYF. CDR3 DNA: TGTGCCAGCAGTTACACCACGGACAGCTACGAGCAGTACTTC.

This clone was seen ten or more times. V gene TRBV2 combines with J gene TRBJ1-2, with TRBD1 as a possible D gene (6 bases). The CDR3 extends over 12 amino acids. CDR1 SNHLY and CDR2 FYNNEI come from the germline V gene. V was shortened by 6 bases and J by 6 bases, with 11 bases between the two germline ends. The CDR3 reads CASRSTGDGYTF. As DNA, the CDR3 is TGTGCCAGCAGGTCGACAGGCGATGGCTACACCTTC.

In its sample, this clone was seen many times. The V and J genes are TRBV9 and TRBJ2-7; no firm D call. This CDR3 contains 12 residues. V lost 3 bases to trimming and J lost 3 bases, with 7 bases between them. The germline V gene encodes CDR1 SGDLS and CDR2 YYNGEE. CDR3 residues: CASSGDGYEQYF. CDR3 nucleotides: TGTGCCAGCAGCGGCGACGGCTACGAGCAGTACTTC.

The rearrangement uses TRBV9 and TRBJ2-7; TRBD1 matches 7 bases. Germline V gene lookup returns CDR1 SGDLS and CDR2 YYNGEE. The CDR3 has 15 residues. Unmatched junction bases numbered 10, after V lost 4 bases and J lost 3 bases. The CDR3 sequence is CASSPRQGIIYEQYF. CDR3 DNA sequence: TGTGCCAGCAGCCCTCGACAGGGAATAATCTACGAGCAGTACTTC.

In its sample, this clone was seen a few times. J is TRBJ2-2 and V is TRBV7-2; the D is unclear. CDR1 and CDR2 from the germline V gene are SGHTA and FQGNSA. The ends were cut back, 6 bases at V and 3 bases at J, with 11 bases in the middle. The CDR3 contains 14 residues. CDR3 coding DNA: TGTGCCAGCAGTCCGACGGAGCACACCGGGGAGCTGTTTTTT. This sequence encodes CASSPTEHTGELFF.

The chain recombines TRBV28 with TRBJ1-1; D is uncertain. Germline V gene data show CDR1 as MDHEN and CDR2 as SYDVKM. The CDR3 runs to 13 residues. Trimming took 3 bases from V and 6 from J, leaving 11 bases between them. CDR3 residues: CASSFWGTPEAFF. CDR3 DNA sequence: TGTGCCAGCAGTTTCTGGGGTACCCCTGAAGCTTTCTTT. The full variable domain, rest sourced from reference TRBV28 and TRBJ1-1, is DVKVTQSSRYLVKRTGEKVFLECVQDMDHENMFWYRQDPGLGLRLIYFSYDVKMKEKGDIPEGYSVSREKKERFSLILESASTNQTSMYLCASSFWGTPEAFFGQGTRLTVV.

The V call is TRBV20-1, the J call TRBJ2-7; no clear D. The germline V and J ends were trimmed by 3 bases and 2 bases, with 5 bases remaining between them. CDR3 size: 11 residues. The germline V gene has CDR1 DFQATT and CDR2 SNEGSKA (reference sequence). The chain's CDR3 is CSASYTYEQYF. The CDR3 coding sequence is TGCAGTGCTAGTTACACCTACGAGCAGTACTTC.

This clone was found a few times. The chain recombines TRBV5-1 with TRBJ2-3; 9 bases are a match to TRBD2. CDR3 length: 17 amino acids. Trimming cost V 2 bases and J 2 bases; bases outside gene matches: 9. Germline V CDR1 and CDR2: SGHRS, YFSETQ. The CDR3 reads CASSFDLAGTHTDTQYF. The CDR3 DNA follows: TGCGCCAGCAGCTTCGACCTAGCGGGAACTCACACAGATACGCAGTATTTT.